These 28 T cell receptor beta chains were all obtained from the same sample, sequenced in a study of graft-versus-host responses after intestinal transplantation. Produced via immunoSEQ multiplex PCR; TCRdb's table is partial and in-frame only. The table has fewer than 90,000 clones, approximately 94% seen once; the top ten hold over 0.15%. Their antigen targets remain unknown. The material sequenced was unstimulated CD4+ T cells sorted from spleen or lymph node cells, taken before transplant. The receptors come from a human donor who was the organ donor for an intestinal transplant.

The chain employs TRBV19 and TRBJ1-1; 7 nucleotides match TRBD1. Germline lookup yields CDR1 LNHDA and CDR2 SQIVND (reference sequence). This CDR3 region has 14 residues. The V gene end was trimmed by 8 bases and the J gene end by 1 base; junction bases not matched to a gene: 7. The CDR3: CASRAQGGNTEAFF. CDR3 DNA sequence: TGTGCCAGTCGGGCTCAGGGGGGGAACACTGAAGCTTTCTTT.

The CDR3 region is CASSPQLSYVNTGELFF. CDR3 in DNA: TGTGCCAGCTCACCACAGCTTAGCTACGTAAACACCGGGGAGCTGTTTTTT. V usage is TRBV18 and J usage is TRBJ2-2; D not certain. V was trimmed by 1 base and J by 2 bases, leaving 14 bases between them. Germline CDR1 and CDR2: KGHSH and LQKENI. This CDR3 region has 17 residues.

This clone was picked up one time. The J gene is TRBJ2-5, the V gene TRBV5-5; D may be TRBD1 (6 bases). Judging by the DNA end, TRBJ2-7 fits better; the J call may be wrong. The germline V gene has CDR1 SGHKS and CDR2 YYEKEE (reference sequence). The CDR3 totals 12 residues. This CDR3 is CASSRDNYEQYF. The CDR3 nucleotides read TGTGCCAGCAGCCGGGACAACTACGAGCAGTACTTC.

This chain links TRBV5-1 with TRBJ2-3, with TRBD2 matching over 11 bases. Trimming removed 0 bases from V and 4 bases from J; junction bases left unmatched: 7. Germline CDR1 reads SGHRS; CDR2 reads YFSETQ. CDR3 size: 17 residues. The CDR3 protein is CASSLAPGLAASDTQYF. The CDR3 DNA reads as TGCGCCAGCAGCTTGGCCCCGGGACTAGCGGCGTCAGATACGCAGTATTTT.

This chain uses TRBV28 with TRBJ1-5; TRBD1 might be the D (5 bases). The V end was cut by 8 bases, the J end by 4 bases, with 18 bases between. Germline CDR1 and CDR2: MDHEN and SYDVKM. The CDR3 has 15 residues. The CDR3 spells CASEWGTGANQPQHF. The CDR3 region has the DNA TGTGCCAGCGAATGGGGAACAGGAGCTAATCAGCCCCAGCATTTT.

The chain couples TRBV6-5 to TRBJ1-6; D remains ambiguous. Germline-derived CDR1 and CDR2 are MNHEY and SVGAGI. Trimming cost V 7 bases and J 10 bases, with 14 bases left between them. CDR3 length: 13 residues. CDR3 nucleotide sequence: TGTGCCAGCATAGGGCAGGTGGGATCACCCCTCCACTTT. It encodes CASIGQVGSPLHF.

The chain is built from TRBV28 and TRBJ2-5; either TRBD1 or TRBD2 may supply D (5 bases each). CDR3 size: 14 residues. V was pared by 6 bases and J by 4 bases, with 15 bases between. CDR1 and CDR2 (germline): MDHEN, SYDVKM. The CDR3 DNA reads as TGTGCCAGCAGCCCCGGGACGGCCCCAGAGACCCAGTACTTC. Its translation: CASSPGTAPETQYF.

V is TRBV11-3 and J is TRBJ2-1; 8 bases map to TRBD2. CDR1 and CDR2 (germline): SGHNT, YENEEA. V trimming: 1 base; J trimming: 7 bases; junction bases outside the gene matches: 0. This CDR3 has 13 residues. In DNA form, the CDR3 reads TGTGCCAGCAGCTTAGCGGGGGGGAATGAGCAGTTCTTC. This encodes CASSLAGGNEQFF. The full variable domain, its missing parts supplied by reference TRBV11-3 and TRBJ2-1, is EAGVVQSPRYKIIEKKQPVAFWCNPISGHNTLYWYLQNLGQGPELLIRYENEEAVDDSQLPKDRFSAERLKGVDSTLKIQPAELGDSAVYLCASSLAGGNEQFFGPGTRLTVL.

This chain connects TRBV30 to TRBJ1-5; the D gene is possibly TRBD1 (5 bases). The CDR3 extends over 14 amino acids. V was shortened by 5 bases and J by 3 bases, with 14 bases between the two germline ends. Germline V lookup: CDR1 GTSNPN, CDR2 SVGIG (reference sequence). The CDR3 nucleotides read TGTGCCTGGGGGAGGCGACAGTCCAATCAGCCCCAGCATTTT. It codes for CAWGRRQSNQPQHF.

V and J are TRBV5-6 and TRBJ2-1, with 7 bases fitting TRBD1. There are 15 residues in the CDR3. V was pared by 4 bases and J by 9 bases, with 13 bases of the junction left unmatched. Germline CDR1 and CDR2: SGHDT and YYEEEE. CDR3 in DNA: TGTGCCAGCAGCCCGGGACACCTTGAGGGGGCTGAGCAGTTCTTC. Translated: CASSPGHLEGAEQFF. Full variable domain (outside the CDR3, taken from reference TRBV5-6 and TRBJ2-1): DAGVTQSPTHLIKTRGQQVTLRCSPKSGHDTVSWYQQALGQGPQFIFQYYEEEERQRGNFPDRFSGHQFPNYSSELNVNALLLGDSALYLCASSPGHLEGAEQFFGPGTRLTVL.

The chain links TRBV19 to TRBJ2-5, with D perhaps matching TRBD1 or TRBD2 (6 bases each). The assigned J gene may be wrong: the sequence end matches TRBJ2-7 better. The CDR3 covers 14 residues. CDR1 and CDR2 from the germline V gene are LNHDA and SQIVND (reference sequence). CDR3 in DNA: TGTGCCAGTAGTATAAAAGCCGGGGGCCACGAGCAGTACTTC. This translates into CASSIKAGGHEQYF.

This chain joins TRBV28 and TRBJ2-1, with 7 nucleotides matching TRBD1. V trimming: 6 bases; J trimming: 7 bases; junction bases outside the gene matches: 9. The V gene's germline CDR1 is MDHEN and CDR2 SYDVKM. CDR3 length equals 14 residues. The CDR3 coding sequence is TGTGCCAGCAGGAGCGACAGGGTTTGGAATGAGCAGTTCTTC. Translation: CASRSDRVWNEQFF.

This clone came up once. This chain joins TRBV28 and TRBJ2-2, with D perhaps matching TRBD1 (6 bases). V dropped 11 bases and J dropped 3 bases, with 10 bases sitting between them. The germline V gene encodes CDR1 MDHEN and CDR2 SYDVKM. This CDR3 is 12 amino acids long. The CDR3 DNA reads as TGTGCCCTCCAGGGGTACACCGGGGAGCTGTTTTTT. Protein: CALQGYTGELFF.

This chain connects TRBV2 to TRBJ2-7, with TRBD2 matching 7 bases. The CDR3 is made up of 13 amino acids. CDR1 and CDR2 (germline): SNHLY, FYNNEI. J gave up 6 bases and V 11 bases, and 13 bases lay outside the gene matches. The CDR3 DNA is TGTGCCTGGGAGGGTCTGGGTATTGGCGAGCAGTACTTC. Protein: CAWEGLGIGEQYF. The whole variable domain, remainder taken from reference TRBV2 and TRBJ2-7, is EPEVTQTPSHQVTQMGQEVILRCVPISNHLYFYWYRQILGQKVEFLVSFYNNEISEKSEIFDDQFSVERPDGSNFTLKIRSTKLEDSAMYFCAWEGLGIGEQYFGPGTRLTVT.

The chain employs TRBV21-1 and TRBJ2-1; TRBD1, the table's D call, lacks a check against the DNA. TRBV21-1 is noted as a pseudogene. The CDR3 runs to 12 residues. The CDR3 is CASSKSRGSQFF. In nucleotides, the CDR3 is TGTGCCAGCAGCAAAAGTAGGGGTTCACAGTTCTTC.

The chain carries TRBV29-1 and TRBJ2-5, with D possibly matching TRBD1 (6 bases). The germline CDR1 and CDR2 sequences are SQVTM and ANQGSEA. The CDR3 has 13 amino acids. Deletions cut 3 bases from V and 5 bases from J, with 13 bases between. Here the CDR3 DNA reads TGCAGCGTTGATTGGCAGGGGTTGGAGACCCAGTACTTC. This sequence encodes CSVDWQGLETQYF.

In nucleotides, the CDR3 is TGTGCTAGTGGTTTGGGACAGGGGGCTAACTATGGCTACACCTTC. Residues: CASGLGQGANYGYTF. This chain connects TRBV12-5 to TRBJ1-2; 9 bases are a match to TRBD1. This CDR3 is built from 15 residues. CDR1 is LGHNT and CDR2 is FRNRAP in the germline V gene. After removal of 1 base from V and 0 bases from J, the junction contained 0 bases not matched to a gene.

This chain links TRBV7-3 with TRBJ1-1; D is ambiguous. The CDR3 length is 13 residues. Germline values: CDR1 SGHTA, CDR2 FQGTGA. V dropped 0 bases and J dropped 7 bases, with 9 bases sitting between them. The CDR3 protein is CASSLTRTVEAFF. CDR3 DNA: TGTGCCAGCAGCTTAACGCGGACGGTTGAAGCTTTCTTT.

The chain combines TRBV7-9 with TRBJ1-6, with a possible D match to TRBD1 (6 bases). This CDR3 is built from 16 residues. The V end was cut by 5 bases, the J end by 2 bases, with 13 bases between. In germline, CDR1 is SEHNR, CDR2 FQNEAQ (reference sequence). The CDR3 region has the DNA TGTGCCAGCAGCCTAGGGGGGAACCCCTATAATTCACCCCTCCACTTT. It encodes CASSLGGNPYNSPLHF.

The chain is built from TRBV6-1 and TRBJ1-5; D not certain. Germline V gene sequence: CDR1 MNHNS, CDR2 SASEGT. The V gene lost 1 base and the J gene lost 2 bases, with 3 bases spanning the gap. The CDR3 totals 13 residues. The DNA for the CDR3 is TGTGCCAGCAGTGAAGGGGGCAATCAGCCCCAGCATTTT. This gives the protein CASSEGGNQPQHF.

The gene calls are TRBV30 and TRBJ1-5; TRBD1 aligns across 11 bases. In germline, CDR1 is GTSNPN, CDR2 SVGIG (reference sequence). This CDR3 is 15 amino acids long. The V segment lost 1 base and the J segment 8 bases; nucleotides outside the gene matches: 7. In DNA, the CDR3 is TGTGCCTGGAGTGCCGGACAGGGGGCGAGGGAGCCCCAGCATTTT. Its translation is CAWSAGQGAREPQHF.

In its sample, this clone was seen once. CDR3 nucleotides: TGCAGCGTTCGATCCTTAGGTGGGAACACTGAAGCTTTCTTT. Residues: CSVRSLGGNTEAFF. The chain couples TRBV29-1 to TRBJ1-1, with D hard to call. The length of the CDR3 is 14 residues. Germline CDR1 and CDR2: SQVTM and ANQGSEA. V was pared by 5 bases and J by 1 base, with 14 bases between.

This rearrangement joins TRBV7-9 to TRBJ1-1; no firm D call. The germline V and J ends were trimmed by 2 bases and 0 bases, with 4 bases remaining between them. This CDR3 has 13 amino acids. Germline CDR1 and CDR2: SEHNR and FQNEAQ (reference sequence). The CDR3 region has the DNA TGTGCCAGCAGCTTACTTATGAACACTGAAGCTTTCTTT. This codes for CASSLLMNTEAFF.

The chain recombines TRBV19 with TRBJ2-4; D is unclear. Trimming pared 8 bases from V and 12 bases from J, leaving 14 bases between. Per germline, CDR1 LNHDA and CDR2 SQIVND (reference sequence). This CDR3 contains 11 residues. CDR3 protein: CASSSIDTQYF. Here the CDR3 DNA reads TGTGCCAGTTCCTCGATAGACACTCAGTACTTC.

The rearrangement links TRBV5-6 to TRBJ2-3, with D maybe TRBD2 (5 bases). CDR1 and CDR2 from the germline V gene are SGHDT and YYEEEE. This CDR3 comprises 15 residues. The V and J ends lost 6 bases and 1 base respectively, with 15 bases between them. CDR3 sequence reads: CASTMRRGGTDTQYF. CDR3 DNA: TGTGCCAGCACCATGAGACGGGGAGGCACAGATACGCAGTATTTT.

This clone was observed a single time. The V and J genes are TRBV7-6 and TRBJ2-7; TRBD1 aligns across 8 bases. V gave up 5 bases and J gave up 2 bases; unmatched junction bases: 5. Germline CDR1 and CDR2: SGHVS and FNYEAQ. The CDR3 length is 14 residues. CDR3 nucleotides: TGTGCCAGCAGCCCCCGGACAGGGCCCTACGAGCAGTACTTC. This translates into CASSPRTGPYEQYF.

The rearrangement uses TRBV4-2 and TRBJ1-4; D may be TRBD1 (5 bases). V shed 0 bases and J shed 8 bases, with 19 bases lying between them. Germline assignment: CDR1 LGHNA and CDR2 YNFKEQ. The CDR3 has 17 residues. In DNA, the CDR3 is TGTGCCAGCAGCCAAGACCTAAACAGGAGACAAAAGGAAAAACTGTTTTTT. It specifies CASSQDLNRRQKEKLFF.

The V gene is TRBV4-2, the J gene TRBJ2-4; D remains ambiguous. CDR1 is LGHNA, CDR2 YNFKEQ, per germline. Trimming cost V 0 bases and J 6 bases, with 21 bases left between them. The CDR3 consists of 18 residues. CDR3 in amino acids: CASSQDSNSPRARNIQYF. The DNA of the CDR3 is TGTGCCAGCAGCCAAGATTCTAATAGTCCTAGGGCGAGAAACATTCAGTACTTC.